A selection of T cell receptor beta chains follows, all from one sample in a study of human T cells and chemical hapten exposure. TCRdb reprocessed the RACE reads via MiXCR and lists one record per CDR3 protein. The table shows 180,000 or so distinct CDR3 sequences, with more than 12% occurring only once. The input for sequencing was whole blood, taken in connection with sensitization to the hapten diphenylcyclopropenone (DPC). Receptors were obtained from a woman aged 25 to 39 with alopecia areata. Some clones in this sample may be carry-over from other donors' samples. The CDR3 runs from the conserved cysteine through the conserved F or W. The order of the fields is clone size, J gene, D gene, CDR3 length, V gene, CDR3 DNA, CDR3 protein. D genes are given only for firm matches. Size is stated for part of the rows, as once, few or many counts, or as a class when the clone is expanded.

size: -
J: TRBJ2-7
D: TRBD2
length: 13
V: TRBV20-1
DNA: TGCAGTGCCGGACGATCGGGAGGGGACGAGCAGTACTTC
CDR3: CSAGRSGGDEQYF

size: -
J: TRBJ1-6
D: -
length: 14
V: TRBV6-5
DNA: TGTGCCAGCAGAGATGGGACCGTAAATTCACCCCTCCACTTT
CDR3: CASRDGTVNSPLHF

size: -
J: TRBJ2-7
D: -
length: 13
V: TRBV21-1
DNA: TGTGCCAGCAGCAAAACCGTGACCTACGAGCAGTACTTC
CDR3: CASSKTVTYEQYF

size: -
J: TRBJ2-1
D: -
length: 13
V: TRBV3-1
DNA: TGTGCCAGCAGCACCCGAGGGGCGGATGAGCAGTTCTTC
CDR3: CASSTRGADEQFF

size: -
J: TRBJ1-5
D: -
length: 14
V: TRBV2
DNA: TGTGCCAGCAGTGAGGTGGGACGCAATCAGCCCCAGCATTTT
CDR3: CASSEVGRNQPQHF

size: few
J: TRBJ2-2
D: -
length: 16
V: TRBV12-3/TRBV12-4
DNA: TGTGCCAGCAGTTTAGCGAAGGACCTAGGGGCCGGGGAGCTGTTTTTT
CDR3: CASSLAKDLGAGELFF

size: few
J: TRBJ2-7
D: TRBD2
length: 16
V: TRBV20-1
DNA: TGCAGTGCTAGTTCCGGTCGGCTAGCGGTCTCCTACGAGCAGTACTTC
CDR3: CSASSGRLAVSYEQYF

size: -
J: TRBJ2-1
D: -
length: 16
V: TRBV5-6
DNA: TGTGCCAGCAGCAGCCGGCGGGGCGGCGCTCCTTTGGAGCAGTTCTTC
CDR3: CASSSRRGGAPLEQFF

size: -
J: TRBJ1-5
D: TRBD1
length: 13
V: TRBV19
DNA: TGTGCCAGTAGTATCACAGGGGTGCAGCCCCAGCATTTT
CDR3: CASSITGVQPQHF

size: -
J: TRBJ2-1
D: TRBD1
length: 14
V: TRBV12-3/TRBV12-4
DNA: TGTGCCAGCACCTTGGACAGGGTGGTCGATGAGCAGTTCTTC
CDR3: CASTLDRVVDEQFF

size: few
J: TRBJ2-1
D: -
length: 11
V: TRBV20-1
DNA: TGCAGTGCTAGAAGGCAGGGCGGACCCTTCTTC
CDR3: CSARRQGGPFF

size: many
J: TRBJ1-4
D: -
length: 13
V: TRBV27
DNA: TGTGCCAGCAGTTTGGGGGTTGGGGAAAAACTGTTTTTT
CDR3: CASSLGVGEKLFF

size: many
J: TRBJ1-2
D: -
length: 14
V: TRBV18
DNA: TGTGCCAGCTCACCTCCGCAGGGCCCCTATGGCTACACCTTC
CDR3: CASSPPQGPYGYTF

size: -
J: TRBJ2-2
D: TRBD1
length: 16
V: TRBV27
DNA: TGTGCCAGCAGCTCGAACAGGGGGCTCAACACCGGGGAGCTGTTTTTT
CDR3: CASSSNRGLNTGELFF

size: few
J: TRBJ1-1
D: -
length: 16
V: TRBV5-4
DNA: TGTGCCAGCAGCCCAGGAGGGGGGGGCGTGAACACTGAAGCTTTCTTT
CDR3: CASSPGGGGVNTEAFF

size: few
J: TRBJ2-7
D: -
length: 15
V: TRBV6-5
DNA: TGTGCCAGCAGTTACCAGTACGACAGCTCCTACGAGCAGTACTTC
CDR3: CASSYQYDSSYEQYF

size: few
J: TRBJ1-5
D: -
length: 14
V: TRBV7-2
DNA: TGTGCCAGCAGCTTAGGGGGGCTCGATCAGCCCCAGCATTTT
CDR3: CASSLGGLDQPQHF

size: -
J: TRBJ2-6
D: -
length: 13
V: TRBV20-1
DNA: TGCAGTGCTACCGTGGCTGGGGCCAACGTCCTGACTTTC
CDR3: CSATVAGANVLTF

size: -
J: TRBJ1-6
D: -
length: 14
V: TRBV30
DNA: TGTGCCTGGACCTTAGGGTCCTATAATTCACCCCTCCACTTT
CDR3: CAWTLGSYNSPLHF